The text below deals with one TCR beta chain. Under the authors' procedure: In the immunoSEQ data, sequences were junction-only and lacked quality scores, so filtering differed. Assay used: immunoSEQ multiplex PCR; TCRdb lists only in-frame clones, some missing. From that table come the V and J calls and clone size; the DNA was used to work out D and trimming. The sample includes about 820,000 clones, almost 95% of them seen just once. The sample comes from a study of shared clonotypes between healthy human individuals. About the research overall: Those who served as donors were a couple of women and three men between the ages of 18 and 49. Donors had three CD4 naive, three CD4 memory, two CD8 naive and one CD8 memory plate apiece.

Terminally differentiated effector memory CD45RA+ cells were left out of the naive CD8 fraction, which was CD45RO-negative and positively selected for CCR7. Germline V CDR1 and CDR2: MNHNS, SASEGT. The CDR3 has 12 residues. Trimming stripped 6 bases from V and 0 bases from J, with 6 bases between. The V gene is TRBV6-1, the J gene TRBJ2-7; D unclear. Sequencing was performed on naive CD8+ T cells sorted from blood. The TCR comes from a man aged 30-40 years in good health. The CDR3 loop reads CASRTISYEQYF. The CDR3 coding sequence is TGTGCCAGCAGGACCATCTCCTACGAGCAGTACTTC.